The rows below give T cell receptor beta chains drawn from one sample of a study of T cell repertoires in cytomegalovirus infection. TCRdb used MiXCR to reprocess the reads, holding one entry per CDR3 protein. This sample has 150,000 to 200,000 distinct CDR3 sequences, with approximately 14% found just once. The material sequenced was PBMCs. The receptors originated from a human donor in good health (CMV status not recorded). Some clones in this sample may be carry-over from other donors' samples. Both conserved end residues are part of each CDR3. The listing skips clone size in some rows; elsewhere it reads once, few, many or a size class.

abundance: few
j_gene: TRBJ1-1
v_gene: TRBV7-6
CDR3aa: CASSLEAGLNTEAFF

abundance: -
j_gene: TRBJ2-3
v_gene: TRBV27
CDR3aa: CAGSSPSPRQGWRDTQYF

abundance: few
j_gene: TRBJ2-2
v_gene: TRBV13
CDR3aa: CASSLGRETGELFF

abundance: many
j_gene: TRBJ2-7
v_gene: TRBV7-2
CDR3aa: CASSSPDFYEQYF

abundance: few
j_gene: TRBJ2-2
v_gene: TRBV2
CDR3aa: CASSFEGANTGELFF

abundance: -
j_gene: TRBJ2-4
v_gene: TRBV9
CDR3aa: CASSVDGQPRNIQYF

abundance: few
j_gene: TRBJ1-2
v_gene: TRBV29-1
CDR3aa: CSVAGDDYGYTF

abundance: once
j_gene: TRBJ1-2
v_gene: TRBV18
CDR3aa: CASSPSGVEDYGYTF

abundance: -
j_gene: TRBJ2-3
v_gene: TRBV29-1
CDR3aa: CSVELAGSDTQYF

abundance: few
j_gene: TRBJ1-2
v_gene: TRBV29-1
CDR3aa: CSVGWGRSGYTF

abundance: few
j_gene: TRBJ2-3
v_gene: TRBV6-1
CDR3aa: CASSEAEGRTDTQYF

abundance: many
j_gene: TRBJ1-4
v_gene: TRBV28
CDR3aa: CASRLTRNEKLFF

abundance: -
j_gene: TRBJ2-7
v_gene: TRBV10-2
CDR3aa: CASSEHLELDNEQYF

abundance: many
j_gene: TRBJ1-3
v_gene: TRBV7-2
CDR3aa: CASSQRTQNSGNTIYF

abundance: many
j_gene: TRBJ2-7
v_gene: TRBV28
CDR3aa: CASSTQGYEQYF

abundance: few
j_gene: TRBJ1-2
v_gene: TRBV28
CDR3aa: CASSFGREKGYTF

abundance: -
j_gene: TRBJ1-1
v_gene: TRBV7-9
CDR3aa: CASSAPQGNTEAFF

abundance: many
j_gene: TRBJ1-1
v_gene: TRBV28
CDR3aa: CASSLGDRGTEAFF

abundance: -
j_gene: TRBJ2-5
v_gene: TRBV12-3/TRBV12-4
CDR3aa: CASSSTGQETQYF

abundance: many
j_gene: TRBJ2-1
v_gene: TRBV28
CDR3aa: CASRLSRVRLREQFF

abundance: -
j_gene: TRBJ2-1
v_gene: TRBV29-1
CDR3aa: CSVEENNEQFF

abundance: -
j_gene: TRBJ2-5
v_gene: TRBV20-1
CDR3aa: CSASYVVQETQYF

abundance: many
j_gene: TRBJ2-2
v_gene: TRBV12-3/TRBV12-4
CDR3aa: CASSFGGIGELFF

abundance: -
j_gene: TRBJ1-2
v_gene: TRBV20-1
CDR3aa: CSARGEQAYGYTF

abundance: many
j_gene: TRBJ2-2
v_gene: TRBV7-8
CDR3aa: CASSHRTGGGTGELFF

abundance: few
j_gene: TRBJ2-1
v_gene: TRBV12-3/TRBV12-4
CDR3aa: CASRRGTEQFF

abundance: -
j_gene: TRBJ2-5
v_gene: TRBV28
CDR3aa: CASSSGDRETQYF

abundance: -
j_gene: TRBJ1-1
v_gene: TRBV7-6
CDR3aa: CASSPGTFEAFF

abundance: -
j_gene: TRBJ1-1
v_gene: TRBV2
CDR3aa: CASSRATEAFF

abundance: many
j_gene: TRBJ2-5
v_gene: TRBV7-9
CDR3aa: CASSLHLGGNAGETQYF

abundance: few
j_gene: TRBJ1-4
v_gene: TRBV4-2
CDR3aa: CASSQARLDSPGEKLFF

abundance: few
j_gene: TRBJ2-1
v_gene: TRBV18
CDR3aa: CASSPQQAGGEQFF

abundance: -
j_gene: TRBJ1-1
v_gene: TRBV20-1
CDR3aa: CSARTGAKTEAFF

abundance: many
j_gene: TRBJ2-5
v_gene: TRBV7-3
CDR3aa: CASSLTPTGGGETQYF

abundance: -
j_gene: TRBJ1-5
v_gene: TRBV28
CDR3aa: CASSLNAQPQHF

abundance: many
j_gene: TRBJ1-5
v_gene: TRBV20-1
CDR3aa: CSASQAVANQPQHF

abundance: many
j_gene: TRBJ2-1
v_gene: TRBV4-3
CDR3aa: CASSQGLRSSYNEQFF

abundance: many
j_gene: TRBJ2-3
v_gene: TRBV7-2
CDR3aa: CASSLSGTDTQYF

abundance: many
j_gene: TRBJ2-5
v_gene: TRBV12-3/TRBV12-4
CDR3aa: CASSPTGKRETQYF

abundance: many
j_gene: TRBJ2-1
v_gene: TRBV11-2
CDR3aa: CASSLDPRTSYNEQFF

abundance: few
j_gene: TRBJ1-2
v_gene: TRBV19
CDR3aa: CASSLPGRLDYGYTF

abundance: few
j_gene: TRBJ1-1
v_gene: TRBV27
CDR3aa: CASSPRTGGFNTEAFF

abundance: many
j_gene: TRBJ1-2
v_gene: TRBV7-9
CDR3aa: CASSLEQGAVKGYTF

abundance: -
j_gene: TRBJ1-1
v_gene: TRBV2
CDR3aa: CASSYTGAEAFF

abundance: -
j_gene: TRBJ2-2
v_gene: TRBV7-8
CDR3aa: CASSSTGPGSLFF

abundance: -
j_gene: TRBJ2-1
v_gene: TRBV7-2
CDR3aa: CASSLVAGFSYNEQFF

abundance: -
j_gene: TRBJ1-6
v_gene: TRBV28
CDR3aa: CASAQAPLTPLHF